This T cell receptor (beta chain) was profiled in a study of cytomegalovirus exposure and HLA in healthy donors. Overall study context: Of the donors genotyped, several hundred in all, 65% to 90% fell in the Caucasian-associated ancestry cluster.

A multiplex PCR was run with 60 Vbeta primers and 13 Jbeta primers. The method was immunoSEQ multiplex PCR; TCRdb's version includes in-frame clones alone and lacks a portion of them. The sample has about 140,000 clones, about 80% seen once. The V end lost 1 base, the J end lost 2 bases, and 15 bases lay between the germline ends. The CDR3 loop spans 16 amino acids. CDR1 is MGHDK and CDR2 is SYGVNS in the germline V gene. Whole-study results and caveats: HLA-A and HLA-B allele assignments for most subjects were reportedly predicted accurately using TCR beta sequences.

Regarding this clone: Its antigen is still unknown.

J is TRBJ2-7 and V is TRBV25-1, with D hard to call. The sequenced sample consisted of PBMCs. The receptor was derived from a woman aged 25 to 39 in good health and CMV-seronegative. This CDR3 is CASSELGSLSPYEQYF. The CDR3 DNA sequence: TGTGCCAGCAGTGAATTGGGCAGCTTATCACCCTACGAGCAGTACTTC.